Following are 21 T cell receptor beta chains from one sample sequenced in a study of shared clonotypes between healthy human individuals. Profiling relied on immunoSEQ multiplex PCR, and the TCRdb table lists in-frame clones only, not all of them. The sample gives 2,500,000 or so clones, roughly 90% of which show up once; roughly 0.34% is in the top ten. Sequencing used naive CD4+ T cells from PBMCs. Subset noted: CD45RA+ positively selected. The receptors shown here come from a man between 18 and 29 years old in good health. Some clones in this sample may be carry-over from other donors' samples.

The chain combines TRBV5-1 with TRBJ2-1; 9 nucleotides align to TRBD1. Germline trimming cut 4 bases from V and 10 bases from J; bases unmatched to any gene: 6. This CDR3 spans 13 amino acids. CDR1 is SGHRS, CDR2 YFSETQ, per germline. The CDR3 region is CASSRTGQGEQFF. In nucleotides, the CDR3 is TGCGCCAGCAGCCGAACGGGACAGGGCGAGCAGTTCTTC.

The rearrangement uses TRBV7-6 and TRBJ2-1, with 8 bases matching TRBD1. Germline lookup yields CDR1 SGHVS and CDR2 FNYEAQ. The CDR3 sequence is 12 residues long. V lost 4 bases and J lost 10; bases outside the gene matches: 3. CDR3 loop: CASSYYRGEQFF. CDR3 sequence (DNA): TGTGCCAGCAGCTATTACAGGGGGGAGCAGTTCTTC.

CDR3 coding DNA: TGTGCCAGCTCACCCACAACAGGATCGGGGGATTCACCCCTCCACTTT. Translating gives CASSPTTGSGDSPLHF. V is TRBV18 and J is TRBJ1-6; possibly TRBD1 for D (5 bases). The CDR3 length is 16 residues. Trimming removed 3 bases at V and 8 bases at J, with 17 bases between. Germline CDR1 is KGHSH and CDR2 is LQKENI.

The chain joins TRBV5-6 to TRBJ2-4; a possible D gene is TRBD2 (6 bases). Trimming took off 0 bases at V and 5 bases at J, with 9 bases between the two ends. The germline V gene encodes CDR1 SGHDT and CDR2 YYEEEE. The CDR3 is 14 amino acids. DNA for the CDR3: TGTGCCAGCAGCTTGGTGGGGGGAGAAAACATTCAGTACTTC. Amino acids: CASSLVGGENIQYF. The whole variable domain, filled in from reference TRBV5-6 and TRBJ2-4, reads DAGVTQSPTHLIKTRGQQVTLRCSPKSGHDTVSWYQQALGQGPQFIFQYYEEEERQRGNFPDRFSGHQFPNYSSELNVNALLLGDSALYLCASSLVGGENIQYFGAGTRLSVL.

V is TRBV9 and J is TRBJ2-1, with TRBD2 matching 9 bases. The V gene end was trimmed by 0 bases and the J gene end by 8 bases; junction bases not matched to a gene: 15. This CDR3 is 18 amino acids long. CDR1 SGDLS and CDR2 YYNGEE come from the germline V gene. The DNA for the CDR3 is TGTGCCAGCAGCGTAGTGGCTAGCGGGGCCGGGATCATGGATGAGCAGTTCTTC. Protein: CASSVVASGAGIMDEQFF. The complete variable domain, with remaining parts taken from reference TRBV9 and TRBJ2-1, reads DSGVTQTPKHLITATGQRVTLRCSPRSGDLSVYWYQQSLDQGLQFLIQYYNGEERAKGNILERFSAQQFPDLHSELNLSSLELGDSALYFCASSVVASGAGIMDEQFFGPGTRLTVL.

In nucleotides, the CDR3 is TGCAGCGTTGAATTCCAGGGGCCCTTGCAACAGTATTTT. It is translated as CSVEFQGPLQQYF. The chain couples TRBV29-1 to TRBJ2-3, with D maybe TRBD1 (6 bases). The germline V gene has CDR1 SQVTM and CDR2 ANQGSEA. The CDR3 contains 13 residues. Trimming left V 2 bases short and J 12 bases short, with 18 bases between.

This clone was detected only once. The rearrangement uses TRBV11-1 and TRBJ2-6, with D perhaps assigned TRBD1 or TRBD2 (5 bases each). The CDR3 contains 16 residues. Germline V lookup: CDR1 SGHAT, CDR2 FQDESV (reference sequence). The V gene lost 5 bases and the J gene lost 2 bases, with 13 bases spanning the gap. CDR3 sequence (DNA): TGTGCCAGCAGCGGGAGTTTAGGGGCTGGGGCCAACGTCCTGACTTTC. Its protein is CASSGSLGAGANVLTF.

The chain carries TRBV4-3 and TRBJ2-7; TRBD2 is a possible D gene (6 bases). The CDR3 sequence is 15 residues long. CDR1 is LGHNA, CDR2 YSLEER, per germline. Trimming removed 3 bases from V and 2 bases from J, with 14 bases in between. The CDR3, as DNA: TGCGCCAGCAGCCAGACGGGACTGTCGCCCTACGAGCAGTACTTC. Its translation is CASSQTGLSPYEQYF.

For this clone: Other DNA sequences in this sample translate to the same CDR3. The chain is built from TRBV11-2 and TRBJ2-1, with TRBD2 matching over 14 bases. The trim removed 1 base at V and 3 bases at J, leaving 2 bases unmatched. The length of the CDR3 is 17 residues. Germline V gives CDR1 SGHAT, CDR2 FQNNGV. The CDR3 loop reads CASSLVGTSGSYNEQFF. For the CDR3, the DNA is TGTGCCAGCAGCTTAGTTGGGACTAGCGGGAGCTACAATGAGCAGTTCTTC. Based on the CDR3 plus reference TRBV11-2 and TRBJ2-1, the full variable domain is EAGVAQSPRYKIIEKRQSVAFWCNPISGHATLYWYQQILGQGPKLLIQFQNNGVVDDSQLPKDRFSAERLKGVDSTLKIQPAKLEDSAVYLCASSLVGTSGSYNEQFFGPGTRLTVL.

This chain connects TRBV7-7 to TRBJ1-3; 11 nucleotides line up with TRBD1. The CDR3 covers 15 residues. The V gene's germline CDR1 is SSHAT and CDR2 FNYEAQ (reference sequence). The junction had 2 bases not matched to a gene; V was cut back by 4 bases and J by 3 bases. In DNA, the CDR3 is TGTGCCAGCAGCTCGGGACAGGGGGATGGAAACACCATATATTTT. Translating it yields CASSSGQGDGNTIYF.

The chain links TRBV6-4 to TRBJ2-7, with 9 bases lining up with TRBD2. Per germline, CDR1 MRHNA and CDR2 SNTAGT. Unmatched junction bases numbered 5, after V lost 5 bases and J lost 0 bases. The length of the CDR3 is 15 residues. This chain's CDR3 is CASSYRAGGSYEQYF. The CDR3 DNA sequence: TGTGCCAGCAGTTACCGAGCGGGAGGCTCCTACGAGCAGTACTTC.

The V gene is TRBV28, the J gene TRBJ2-5; perhaps D is TRBD1 or TRBD2 (5 bases each). The CDR3 has 17 amino acids. Germline lookup yields CDR1 MDHEN and CDR2 SYDVKM. V lost 2 bases to trimming and J lost 5 bases, with 21 bases between them. CDR3 amino acids: CASSLGTWAAEKETQYF. CDR3 sequence (DNA): TGTGCCAGCAGTTTAGGGACGTGGGCGGCCGAGAAGGAGACCCAGTACTTC.

This chain links TRBV7-9 with TRBJ2-3, with TRBD2 matching over 8 bases. The CDR3 is 16 amino acids. The ends lost 1 base at V and 3 bases at J; junction bases unmatched: 6. The V gene's germline CDR1 is SEHNR and CDR2 FQNEAQ (reference sequence). Here the CDR3 DNA reads TGTGCCAGCAGCTTAGGTCGGCGGGAGGTTACAGATACGCAGTATTTT. This gives the protein CASSLGRREVTDTQYF.

The rearrangement uses TRBV18 and TRBJ2-3; D may be TRBD1 (5 bases). This CDR3 comprises 15 residues. Trimming left V 0 bases short and J 4 bases short, with 11 bases between. Germline values: CDR1 KGHSH, CDR2 LQKENI. CDR3 region: CASSPPRVGPDTQYF. CDR3 DNA sequence: TGTGCCAGCTCACCACCCAGGGTGGGCCCAGATACGCAGTATTTT.

V gene TRBV4-3 combines with J gene TRBJ2-3; weak D call: TRBD1 (5 bases). From germline, CDR1 is LGHNA and CDR2 YSLEER. The V gene lost 3 bases and the J gene lost 0 bases, with 16 bases spanning the gap. The CDR3 extends over 17 amino acids. Written as DNA, the CDR3 is TGCGCCAGCAGCCATCTTATCGGGCAGGGTAGCACAGATACGCAGTATTTT. Encoded protein: CASSHLIGQGSTDTQYF.

This chain uses TRBV15 with TRBJ2-1, with 8 bases fitting TRBD1. The V gene end was trimmed by 0 bases and the J gene end by 7 bases; junction bases not matched to a gene: 2. The CDR3 contains 14 residues. Germline CDR1 is LNHNV and CDR2 is YYDKDF (reference sequence). CDR3: CATSRDRTGNEQFF. CDR3 DNA sequence: TGTGCCACCAGCAGAGATCGGACAGGGAATGAGCAGTTCTTC. The variable domain in full, with the rest retrieved from reference TRBV15 and TRBJ2-1, is DAMVIQNPRYQVTQFGKPVTLSCSQTLNHNVMYWYQQKSSQAPKLLFHYYDKDFNNEADTPDNFQSRRPNTSFCFLDIRSPGLGDTAMYLCATSRDRTGNEQFFGPGTRLTVL.

J is TRBJ1-5 and V is TRBV6-5; maybe TRBD1 (5 bases). The CDR3 is made up of 12 amino acids. The germline V and J ends were trimmed by 9 bases and 7 bases, with 13 bases remaining between them. Germline-derived CDR1 and CDR2 are MNHEY and SVGAGI. The DNA for the CDR3 is TGTGCCAGTACAGGCTCAGGACAGCCCCAGCATTTT. It translates to CASTGSGQPQHF.

The chain carries TRBV18 and TRBJ1-1; 7 bases are a match to TRBD1. V shed 4 bases, J shed 4 bases, and the junction held 12 bases outside the gene matches. Looked up from germline, CDR1 is KGHSH and CDR2 is LQKENI. The CDR3 has 16 residues. CDR3 protein: CASSQNNQGGGTEAFF. CDR3 coding DNA: TGTGCCAGCTCACAGAATAATCAGGGGGGGGGCACTGAAGCTTTCTTT.

This chain connects TRBV6-6 to TRBJ2-3, with 9 nucleotides matching TRBD1. The ends lost 6 bases at V and 3 bases at J; junction bases unmatched: 10. CDR1 is MNHNY, CDR2 SVGAGI, per germline (reference sequence). CDR3 size: 16 residues. CDR3 loop: CASSPAGTGSTDTQYF. In DNA, the CDR3 is TGTGCCAGCAGCCCCGCCGGGACAGGGTCTACAGATACGCAGTATTTT.

This chain's CDR3 is CAIKGRLNTEAFF. The CDR3, as DNA: TGTGCCATCAAGGGACGGCTAAACACTGAAGCTTTCTTT. The gene calls are TRBV10-3 and TRBJ1-1; maybe TRBD1 (5 bases). V gave up 7 bases and J gave up 2 bases, with 11 bases separating them. The CDR3 has 13 residues. Per the germline V gene, CDR1 is ENHRY and CDR2 is SYGVKD.

The chain links TRBV6-1 to TRBJ2-3; 10 bases map to TRBD1. The CDR3 loop spans 15 amino acids. CDR1 is MNHNS and CDR2 is SASEGT in the germline V gene. V shed 6 bases and J 4 bases; nucleotides not matched to a gene: 7. The CDR3 is CASSSGQGWPDTQYF. The CDR3 nucleotides read TGTGCCAGCAGCTCGGGACAGGGGTGGCCAGATACGCAGTATTTT.